The 17 T cell receptor beta chains reported below all come from one sample, sequenced in a study of OX40 agonist ivuxolimab in advanced cancers. Sequencing used immunoSEQ multiplex PCR; TCRdb keeps in-frame clones, though not all of them. The sample includes some 74,000 clones, 85% to 90% of them seen just once. Material: CD4+ or CD8+ T cells sorted from blood, obtained in a trial of the OX40 agonist ivuxolimab. These receptors all stem from an adult with an advanced solid tumor such as melanoma, head and neck, liver or kidney cancer.

This clone occurred once. This rearrangement joins TRBV6-1 to TRBJ1-2, with D perhaps TRBD1 (5 bases). The CDR3 loop spans 13 amino acids. Trimming removed 6 bases at V and 8 bases at J, with 16 bases between. Germline CDR1 is MNHNS and CDR2 is SASEGT. The CDR3 is CASRRPGGAGYTF. CDR3 coding DNA: TGTGCCAGCAGACGACCTGGCGGGGCCGGCTACACCTTC.

V usage is TRBV28 and J usage is TRBJ2-3; either TRBD1 or TRBD2 may supply D (5 bases each). V was pared by 6 bases and J by 6 bases, with 19 bases between. CDR1 is MDHEN and CDR2 is SYDVKM in the germline V gene. The CDR3 length is 15 residues. The DNA for the CDR3 is TGTGCCAGCAGGCCAGGGAGTCTTGAGGGGGATACGCAGTATTTT. It yields the protein CASRPGSLEGDTQYF.

This chain joins TRBV30 and TRBJ2-7, with D perhaps TRBD2 (6 bases). V shed 2 bases and J shed 7 bases, with 12 bases lying between them. The CDR3 contains 12 residues. Germline V gives CDR1 GTSNPN, CDR2 SVGIG (reference sequence). CDR3 region: CAWSRRAGEQYF. CDR3 in DNA: TGTGCCTGGAGTCGACGTGCGGGGGAGCAGTACTTC.

This clone was observed a handful of times. V gene TRBV5-4 combines with J gene TRBJ1-1, with a possible D match to TRBD1 (6 bases). Germline V lookup: CDR1 SGHNT, CDR2 YYREEE (reference sequence). Trimming left V 5 bases short and J 1 base short, with 12 bases between. CDR3 length: 14 residues. The CDR3 DNA reads TGTGCCAGCAGTCAAGGGGGGAAGAACACTGAAGCTTTCTTT. Residues: CASSQGGKNTEAFF. Full variable domain (outside the CDR3, taken from reference TRBV5-4 and TRBJ1-1): ETGVTQSPTHLIKTRGQQVTLRCSSQSGHNTVSWYQQALGQGPQFIFQYYREEENGRGNFPPRFSGLQFPNYSSELNVNALELDDSALYLCASSQGGKNTEAFFGQGTRLTVV.

This chain links TRBV11-3 with TRBJ2-5; D not resolved. The J call is uncertain, as TRBJ2-7 better fits the DNA end. This CDR3 is 14 amino acids long. Germline V gene data show CDR1 as SGHNT and CDR2 as YENEEA. The CDR3 sequence is CASSLRTLNYEQYF. The CDR3 coding sequence is TGTGCCAGCAGCTTAAGGACCCTTAACTACGAGCAGTACTTC.

The chain combines TRBV27 with TRBJ2-7; TRBD2 is a possible D gene (5 bases). Germline-derived CDR1 and CDR2 are MNHEY and SMNVEV (reference sequence). The V and J ends lost 5 bases and 1 base respectively, with 12 bases between them. The CDR3 length is 14 residues. DNA for the CDR3: TGTGCCAGCAGTCGGGTGGGCGGGTCCTACGAGCAGTACTTC. Its protein is CASSRVGGSYEQYF.

This chain uses TRBV7-3 with TRBJ1-1, with 7 bases that match TRBD1. The CDR3 contains 15 residues. J gave up 1 base and V 5 bases, and 7 bases lay outside the gene matches. CDR1 SGHTA and CDR2 FQGTGA come from the germline V gene. In nucleotides, the CDR3 is TGTGCCAGCAGCGCCGGACAGGCTTCGAACACTGAAGCTTTCTTT. Protein sequence: CASSAGQASNTEAFF.

The chain joins TRBV23-1 to TRBJ1-6, with TRBD1 as a possible D gene (6 bases). TRBV23-1 is marked as an open reading frame, function uncertain. The CDR3 runs 17 residues. Trimming took off 0 bases at V and 8 bases at J, with 17 bases between the two ends. CDR3 residues: CASSQSVERGIDSPLHF. The CDR3 nucleotides are TGCGCCAGCAGTCAATCGGTGGAAAGGGGGATTGATTCACCCCTCCACTTT.

The gene calls are TRBV11-2 and TRBJ2-1; no reliable D call. The germline gives CDR1 SGHAT, CDR2 FQNNGV. The germline V and J ends were trimmed by 8 bases and 5 bases, with 25 bases remaining between them. CDR3 length: 17 residues. CDR3 nucleotides: TGTGCCAGCGCCCCGTTGGTAGCACCGTCTCCCCACAATGAGCAGTTCTTC. This encodes CASAPLVAPSPHNEQFF. The full variable domain, in which reference TRBV11-2 and TRBJ2-1 provide the parts outside the CDR3, is EAGVAQSPRYKIIEKRQSVAFWCNPISGHATLYWYQQILGQGPKLLIQFQNNGVVDDSQLPKDRFSAERLKGVDSTLKIQPAKLEDSAVYLCASAPLVAPSPHNEQFFGPGTRLTVL.

This clone was counted only a few times. V is TRBV5-5 and J is TRBJ1-1; D gene unclear. The CDR3 contains 14 residues. The V end was cut by 6 bases, the J end by 5 bases, with 17 bases between. CDR1 is SGHKS, CDR2 YYEKEE, per germline (reference sequence). The CDR3 spells CASTIAPGETEAFF. In DNA form, the CDR3 reads TGTGCCAGCACCATAGCCCCCGGGGAAACTGAAGCTTTCTTT.

V is TRBV11-2 and J is TRBJ2-3, with 9 bases fitting TRBD1. CDR3 length equals 15 residues. Germline values: CDR1 SGHAT, CDR2 FQNNGV. J gave up 3 bases and V 5 bases, and 6 bases lay outside the gene matches. The CDR3 DNA follows: TGTGCCAGCAGCACCCCGGACAGGGGTACAGATACGCAGTATTTT. Translation: CASSTPDRGTDTQYF.

The rearrangement joins TRBV19 to TRBJ2-5; TRBD1 aligns across 9 bases. Germline CDR1 reads LNHDA; CDR2 reads SQIVND (reference sequence). There are 17 residues in the CDR3. J gave up 2 bases and V 5 bases, and 12 bases lay outside the gene matches. The DNA for the CDR3 is TGTGCCAGTAGTCGACGGGGACAGGGATTTGTTCAAGAGACCCAGTACTTC. Its translation is CASSRRGQGFVQETQYF.

The chain is built from TRBV5-1 and TRBJ2-7, with a tentative D call TRBD2 (6 bases). Trimming took off 0 bases at V and 2 bases at J, with 15 bases between the two ends. The CDR3 extends over 16 amino acids. Germline CDR1 reads SGHRS; CDR2 reads YFSETQ. CDR3 amino acids: CASSLEGGGATYEQYF. For the CDR3, the DNA is TGCGCCAGCAGCTTGGAGGGCGGAGGGGCAACCTACGAGCAGTACTTC. Complete variable domain (other parts from reference TRBV5-1 and TRBJ2-7): KAGVTQTPRYLIKTRGQQVTLSCSPISGHRSVSWYQQTPGQGLQFLFEYFSETQRNKGNFPGRFSGRQFSNSRSEMNVSTLELGDSALYLCASSLEGGGATYEQYFGPGTRLTVT.

The chain combines TRBV7-3 with TRBJ2-3; D remains unclear. CDR1 and CDR2 (germline): SGHTA, FQGTGA. Trimming pared 5 bases from V and 3 bases from J, leaving 12 bases between. The CDR3 is 14 residues long. CDR3: CASSPTASTDTQYF. The CDR3 bases are TGTGCCAGCAGCCCAACCGCTTCTACAGATACGCAGTATTTT.

The J gene is TRBJ1-1, the V gene TRBV7-9; D is ambiguous. Trimming left V 6 bases short and J 2 bases short, with 13 bases between. The CDR3 is 14 residues long. Germline V lookup: CDR1 SEHNR, CDR2 FQNEAQ (reference sequence). The CDR3 reads CASSMRNTNTEAFF. The CDR3 nucleotides are TGTGCCAGCAGTATGCGGAACACCAACACTGAAGCTTTCTTT.

The sample holds a few counts of this clone. This sequence joins TRBV19 and TRBJ1-5, with D perhaps TRBD1 (5 bases). The ends were cut back, 6 bases at V and 5 bases at J, with 11 bases in the middle. Germline V lookup: CDR1 LNHDA, CDR2 SQIVND (reference sequence). The CDR3 has 13 residues. CDR3 protein: CASSGRQYQPQHF. The CDR3, as DNA: TGTGCCAGTAGCGGGCGACAGTATCAGCCCCAGCATTTT.

This clone was detected once. The rearrangement joins TRBV29-1 to TRBJ1-2, with D possibly TRBD1 on 5 matching bases. Germline V lookup: CDR1 SQVTM, CDR2 ANQGSEA. This CDR3 is 14 amino acids long. Trimming pared 3 bases from V and 6 bases from J, leaving 17 bases between. The chain's CDR3 is CSVEGSRGRNGYTF. The DNA for the CDR3 is TGCAGCGTTGAGGGCTCGAGGGGAAGAAATGGCTACACCTTC.